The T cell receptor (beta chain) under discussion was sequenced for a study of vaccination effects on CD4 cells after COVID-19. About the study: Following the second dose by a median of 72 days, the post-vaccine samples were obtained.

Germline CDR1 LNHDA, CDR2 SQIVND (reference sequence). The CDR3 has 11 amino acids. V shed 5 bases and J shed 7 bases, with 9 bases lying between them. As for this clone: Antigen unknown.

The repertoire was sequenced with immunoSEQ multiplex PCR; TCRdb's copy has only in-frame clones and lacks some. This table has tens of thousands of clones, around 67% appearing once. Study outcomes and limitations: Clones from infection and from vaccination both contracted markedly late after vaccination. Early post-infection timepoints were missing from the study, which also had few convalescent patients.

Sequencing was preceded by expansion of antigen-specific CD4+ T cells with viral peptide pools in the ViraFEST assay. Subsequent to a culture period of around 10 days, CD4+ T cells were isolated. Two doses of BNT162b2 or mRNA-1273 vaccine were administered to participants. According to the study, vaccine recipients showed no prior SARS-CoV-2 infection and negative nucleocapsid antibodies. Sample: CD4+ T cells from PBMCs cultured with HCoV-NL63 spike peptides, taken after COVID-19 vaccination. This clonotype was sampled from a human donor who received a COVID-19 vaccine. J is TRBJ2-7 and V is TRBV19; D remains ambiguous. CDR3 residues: CASSLLGEQYF. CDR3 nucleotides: TGTGCCAGTAGTCTTCTGGGGGAGCAGTACTTC.